The clone carrying this T cell receptor beta chain showed up just a few times. A clone one base away is much larger, so this may be a read error. The library came from three nested PCR rounds adapted from ARM-PCR protocols. One entry per CDR3 protein, called by TCRdb with MiXCR from the multiplex PCR reads. This sample has 70,000 to 90,000 distinct CDR3 sequences, with around 70% found just once. No cell sorting was done before RNA was extracted from the tissue. Distant lung tissue was collected more than 3 cm away from the tumor edge. CDR1 and CDR2 from the germline V gene are MNHEY and SVGAGI. There are 16 residues in the CDR3. These data originate in a study of tumor and adjacent non-tumor tissue in lung cancer.

The TCR was taken from a woman aged 50 to 60 with non-small cell lung cancer. The chain links TRBV6-5 to TRBJ1-2, with 7 bases identical to TRBD1. Sequenced: distant non-tumor lung tissue. The CDR3: CVSSYPQQPTGIGYTF. The CDR3 DNA reads as TGTGTCAGCAGTTACCCACAACAGCCGACAGGGATAGGCTACACCTTC.